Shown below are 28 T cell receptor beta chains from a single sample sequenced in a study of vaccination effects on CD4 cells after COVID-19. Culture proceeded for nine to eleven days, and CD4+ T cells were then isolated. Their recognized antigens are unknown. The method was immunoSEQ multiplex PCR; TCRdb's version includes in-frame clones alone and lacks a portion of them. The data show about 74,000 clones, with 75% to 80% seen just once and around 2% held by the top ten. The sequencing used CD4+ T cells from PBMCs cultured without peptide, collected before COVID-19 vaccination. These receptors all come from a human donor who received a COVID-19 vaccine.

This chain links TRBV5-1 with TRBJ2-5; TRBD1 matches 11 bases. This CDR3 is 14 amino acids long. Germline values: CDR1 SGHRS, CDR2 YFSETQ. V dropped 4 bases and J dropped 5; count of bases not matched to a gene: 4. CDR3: CASSGTGGGETQYF. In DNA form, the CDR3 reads TGCGCCAGCAGCGGGACAGGGGGAGGGGAGACCCAGTACTTC.

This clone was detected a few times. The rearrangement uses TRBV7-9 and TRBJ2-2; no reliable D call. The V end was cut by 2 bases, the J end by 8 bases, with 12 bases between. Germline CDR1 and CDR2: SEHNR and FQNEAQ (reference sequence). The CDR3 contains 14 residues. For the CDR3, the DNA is TGTGCCAGCAGCTTAAGTAGGGCGGCGGGGGAGCTGTTTTTT. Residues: CASSLSRAAGELFF.

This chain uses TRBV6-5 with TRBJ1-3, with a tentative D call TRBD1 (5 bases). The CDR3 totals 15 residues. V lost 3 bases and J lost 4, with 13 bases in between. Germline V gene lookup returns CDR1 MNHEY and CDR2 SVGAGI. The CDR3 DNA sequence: TGTGCCAGCAGTTATATCGGCAGGGAGGGAAACACCATATATTTT. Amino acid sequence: CASSYIGREGNTIYF.

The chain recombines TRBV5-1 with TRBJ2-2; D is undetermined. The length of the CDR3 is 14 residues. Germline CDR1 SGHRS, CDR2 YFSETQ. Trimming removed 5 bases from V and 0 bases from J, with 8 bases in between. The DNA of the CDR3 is TGCGCCAGCAGTAAACCTACGAACACCGGGGAGCTGTTTTTT. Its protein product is CASSKPTNTGELFF.

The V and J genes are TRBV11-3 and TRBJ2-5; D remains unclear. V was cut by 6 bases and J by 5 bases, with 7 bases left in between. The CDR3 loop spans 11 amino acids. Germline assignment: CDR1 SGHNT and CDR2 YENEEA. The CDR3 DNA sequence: TGTGCCAGCAGGGGGAAGGAGACCCAGTACTTC. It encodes CASRGKETQYF.

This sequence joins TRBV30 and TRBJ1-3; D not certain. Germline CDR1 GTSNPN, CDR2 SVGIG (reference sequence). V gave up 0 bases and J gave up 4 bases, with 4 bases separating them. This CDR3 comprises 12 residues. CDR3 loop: CAWSVPGNTIYF. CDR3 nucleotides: TGTGCCTGGAGTGTTCCGGGAAACACCATATATTTT.

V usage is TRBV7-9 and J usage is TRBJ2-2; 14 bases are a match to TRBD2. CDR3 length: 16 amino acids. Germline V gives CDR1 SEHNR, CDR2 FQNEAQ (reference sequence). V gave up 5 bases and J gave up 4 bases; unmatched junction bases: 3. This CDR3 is CASSGTSGGVTGELFF. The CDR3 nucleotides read TGTGCCAGCAGCGGGACTAGCGGGGGAGTCACCGGGGAGCTGTTTTTT.

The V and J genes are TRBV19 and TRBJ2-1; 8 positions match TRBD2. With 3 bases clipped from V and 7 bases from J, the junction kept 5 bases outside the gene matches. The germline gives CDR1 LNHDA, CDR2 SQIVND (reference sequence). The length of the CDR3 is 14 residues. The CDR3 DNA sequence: TGTGCCAGTAGTATGGGCGGGGGGAGGAATGAGCAGTTCTTC. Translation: CASSMGGGRNEQFF.

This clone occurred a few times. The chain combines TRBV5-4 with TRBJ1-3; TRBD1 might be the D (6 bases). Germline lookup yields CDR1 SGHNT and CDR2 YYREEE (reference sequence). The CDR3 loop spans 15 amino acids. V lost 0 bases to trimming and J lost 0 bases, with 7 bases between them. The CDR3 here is CASSLDRVSGNTIYF. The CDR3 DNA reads TGTGCCAGCAGCTTGGACAGGGTCTCTGGAAACACCATATATTTT.

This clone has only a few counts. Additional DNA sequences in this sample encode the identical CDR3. The CDR3 bases are TGTGCCAGCAGTTATGGACAGAACTATGGCTACACCTTC. Protein product: CASSYGQNYGYTF. J is TRBJ1-2 and V is TRBV6-5; a weak D match, TRBD1 (6 bases). CDR1 is MNHEY, CDR2 SVGAGI, per germline. The germline V and J ends were trimmed by 3 bases and 2 bases, with 7 bases remaining between them. The CDR3 extends over 13 amino acids.

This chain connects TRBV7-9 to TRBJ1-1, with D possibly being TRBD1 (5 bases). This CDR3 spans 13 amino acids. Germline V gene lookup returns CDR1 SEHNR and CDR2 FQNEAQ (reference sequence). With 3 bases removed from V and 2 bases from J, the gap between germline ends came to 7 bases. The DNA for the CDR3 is TGTGCCAGCAGCTTTGGGGGTAACACTGAAGCTTTCTTT. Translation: CASSFGGNTEAFF.

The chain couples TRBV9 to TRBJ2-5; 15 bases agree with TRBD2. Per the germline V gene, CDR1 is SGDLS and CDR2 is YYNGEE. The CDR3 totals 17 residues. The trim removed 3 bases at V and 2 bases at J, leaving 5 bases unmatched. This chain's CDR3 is CASSGGTSGGFQETQYF. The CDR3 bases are TGTGCCAGCAGCGGTGGGACTAGCGGGGGGTTTCAAGAGACCCAGTACTTC.

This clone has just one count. The CDR3 DNA reads as TGTGCCAGCAGTGACGGGGCAGGCTCTAGGGAGACCCAGTACTTC. Translated: CASSDGAGSRETQYF. The gene calls are TRBV3-1 (or the pseudogene TRBV3-2) and TRBJ2-5, with D perhaps matching TRBD1 or TRBD2 (5 bases each). Germline values: CDR1 LGHDT, CDR2 YNNKEL (reference sequence). The CDR3 consists of 15 residues. V lost 6 bases and J lost 5, with 19 bases in between.

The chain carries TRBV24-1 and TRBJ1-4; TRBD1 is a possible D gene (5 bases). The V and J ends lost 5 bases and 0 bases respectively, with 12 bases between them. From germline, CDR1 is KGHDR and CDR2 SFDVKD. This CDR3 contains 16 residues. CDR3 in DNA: TGTGCCACCAGTGCCGGGGGAGGGGCAACTAATGAAAAACTGTTTTTT. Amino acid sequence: CATSAGGGATNEKLFF.

Here the CDR3 reads CASSRPAGDNEQFF. The CDR3 DNA reads as TGTGCCAGCAGCCGTCCAGCGGGGGACAATGAGCAGTTCTTC. J is TRBJ2-1 and V is TRBV6-6; 8 positions agree with TRBD2. There are 14 residues in the CDR3. V trimming: 6 bases; J trimming: 5 bases; junction bases outside the gene matches: 6. The V gene's germline CDR1 is MNHNY and CDR2 SVGAGI (reference sequence).

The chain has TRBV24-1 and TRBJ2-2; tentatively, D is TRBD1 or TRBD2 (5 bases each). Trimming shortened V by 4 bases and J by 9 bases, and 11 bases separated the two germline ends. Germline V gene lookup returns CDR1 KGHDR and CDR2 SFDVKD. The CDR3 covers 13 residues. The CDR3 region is CATSDGTPWELFF. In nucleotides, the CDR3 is TGTGCCACCAGTGACGGGACCCCCTGGGAGCTGTTTTTT.

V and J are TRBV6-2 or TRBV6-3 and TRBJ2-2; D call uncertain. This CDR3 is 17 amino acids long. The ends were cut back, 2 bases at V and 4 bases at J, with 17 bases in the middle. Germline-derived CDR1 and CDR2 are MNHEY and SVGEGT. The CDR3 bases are TGTGCCAGCAGTTACCCAATTTTGGACGGAGCCACCGGGGAGCTGTTTTTT. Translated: CASSYPILDGATGELFF.

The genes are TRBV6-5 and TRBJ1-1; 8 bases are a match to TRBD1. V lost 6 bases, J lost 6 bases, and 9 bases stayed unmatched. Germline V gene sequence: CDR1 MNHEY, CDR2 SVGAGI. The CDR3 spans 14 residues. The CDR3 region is CASSAPGGRAEAFF. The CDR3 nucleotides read TGTGCCAGCAGCGCCCCAGGGGGCAGGGCTGAAGCTTTCTTT.

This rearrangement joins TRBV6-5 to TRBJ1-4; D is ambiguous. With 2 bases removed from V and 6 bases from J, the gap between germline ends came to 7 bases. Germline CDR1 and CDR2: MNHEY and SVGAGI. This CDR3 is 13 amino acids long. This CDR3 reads CASSYDRDEKLFF. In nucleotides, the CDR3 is TGTGCCAGCAGTTACGATCGGGATGAAAAACTGTTTTTT.

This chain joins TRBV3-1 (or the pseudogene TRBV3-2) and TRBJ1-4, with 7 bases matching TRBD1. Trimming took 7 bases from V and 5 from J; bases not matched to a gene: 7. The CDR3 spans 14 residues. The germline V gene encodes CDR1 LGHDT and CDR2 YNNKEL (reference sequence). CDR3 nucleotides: TGTGCCAGCACCCTCAGGGGGTCCAATGAAAAACTGTTTTTT. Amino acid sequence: CASTLRGSNEKLFF.

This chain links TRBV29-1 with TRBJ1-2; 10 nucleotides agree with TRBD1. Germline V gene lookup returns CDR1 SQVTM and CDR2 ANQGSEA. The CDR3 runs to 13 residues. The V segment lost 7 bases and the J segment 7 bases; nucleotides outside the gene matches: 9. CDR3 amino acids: CSDWPGTGAGYTF. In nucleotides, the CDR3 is TGCAGCGATTGGCCCGGGACAGGGGCTGGCTACACCTTC.

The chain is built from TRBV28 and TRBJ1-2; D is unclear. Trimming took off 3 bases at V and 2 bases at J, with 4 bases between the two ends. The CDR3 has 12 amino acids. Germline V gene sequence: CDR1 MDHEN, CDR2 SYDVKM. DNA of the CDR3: TGTGCCAGCAGTTTCCGAAACTATGGCTACACCTTC. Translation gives CASSFRNYGYTF.

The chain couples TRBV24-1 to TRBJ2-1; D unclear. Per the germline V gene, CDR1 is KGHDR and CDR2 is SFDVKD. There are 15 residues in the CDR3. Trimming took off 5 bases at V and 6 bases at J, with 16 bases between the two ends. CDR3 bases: TGTGCCACCAGTGTCCCCCTCGACGGTTCCAATGAGCAGTTCTTC. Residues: CATSVPLDGSNEQFF.

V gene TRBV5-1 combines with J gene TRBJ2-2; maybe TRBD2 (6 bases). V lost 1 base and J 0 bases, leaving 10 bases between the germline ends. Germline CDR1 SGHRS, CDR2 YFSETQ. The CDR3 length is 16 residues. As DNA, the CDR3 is TGCGCCAGCAGCTTGTACGCGGGGTCGAACACCGGGGAGCTGTTTTTT. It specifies CASSLYAGSNTGELFF.

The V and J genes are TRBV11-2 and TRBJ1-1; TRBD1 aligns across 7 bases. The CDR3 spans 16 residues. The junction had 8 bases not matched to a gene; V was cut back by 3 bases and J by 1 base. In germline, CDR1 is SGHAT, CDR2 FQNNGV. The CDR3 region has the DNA TGTGCCAGCAGCTTCAGGACAGGTGGGGGGAACACTGAAGCTTTCTTT. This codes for CASSFRTGGGNTEAFF.

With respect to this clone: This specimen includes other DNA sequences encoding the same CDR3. Written as DNA, the CDR3 is TGTGCCAGCAGTCGGGACAGCAATCAGCCCCAGCATTTT. Translating it yields CASSRDSNQPQHF. The V gene is TRBV2, the J gene TRBJ1-5, with D tentatively TRBD1 (5 bases). The V end was cut by 5 bases, the J end by 1 base, with 6 bases between. Germline CDR1 is SNHLY and CDR2 is FYNNEI. The CDR3 contains 13 residues.

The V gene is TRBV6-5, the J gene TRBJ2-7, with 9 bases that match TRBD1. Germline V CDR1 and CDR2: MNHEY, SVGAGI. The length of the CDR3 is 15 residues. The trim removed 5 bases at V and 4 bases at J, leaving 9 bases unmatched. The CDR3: CASSPGQGVVYEQYV. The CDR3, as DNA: TGTGCCAGCAGTCCGGGACAGGGAGTTGTATACGAGCAGTACGTC.

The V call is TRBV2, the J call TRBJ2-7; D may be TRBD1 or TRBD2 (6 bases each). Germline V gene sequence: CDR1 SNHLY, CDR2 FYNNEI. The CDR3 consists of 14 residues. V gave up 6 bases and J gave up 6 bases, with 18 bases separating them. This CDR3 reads CASRPKGGESEQYV. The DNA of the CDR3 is TGTGCCAGCAGACCCAAGGGGGGAGAGAGCGAGCAGTACGTC.